One sample yielded the 17 T cell receptor beta chains listed below, sequenced in a study of response to subunit inactivated influenza vaccine. TCRdb processed the RT-PCR reads anew with MiXCR; each CDR3 protein has one entry. Among 500,000 to 600,000 distinct CDR3 sequences, approximately 15% were seen once, and the ten largest hold roughly 3.1%. The sequenced sample was CD4+ T cells sorted from PBMCs, obtained about 23 months after vaccination. These receptors all stem from a man aged 50-75 years who received an inactivated influenza vaccine.

The chain uses TRBV15 and TRBJ2-3; D uncertain. This CDR3 has 14 residues. V shed 1 base and J shed 10 bases, with 15 bases lying between them. Germline V gives CDR1 LNHNV, CDR2 YYDKDF (reference sequence). The CDR3 spells CATSRVASFDPQYF. In nucleotides, the CDR3 is TGTGCCACCAGCAGAGTGGCCAGTTTCGATCCGCAGTATTTT.

This chain links TRBV12-3 or TRBV12-4 with TRBJ2-1; D gene unclear. The V end lost 3 bases, the J end lost 2 bases, and 14 bases lay between the germline ends. CDR3 size: 16 residues. CDR3 in amino acids: CASSFETGTTYNEQFF. The CDR3 DNA reads TGTGCCAGCAGTTTCGAGACTGGAACTACCTACAATGAGCAGTTCTTC.

The table lists this clonotype with many counts. V is TRBV4-2 and J is TRBJ2-7; 12 bases match TRBD2. Germline trimming cut 1 base from V and 6 bases from J; bases unmatched to any gene: 7. The germline CDR1 and CDR2 sequences are LGHNA and YNFKEQ. The length of the CDR3 is 16 residues. The CDR3 nucleotides read TGTGCCAGCAGCCAAGCCTCTAGCGGGAGGGCCGGCGAGCAGTACTTC. The encoded protein is CASSQASSGRAGEQYF.

This clonotype was found many times. The rearrangement uses TRBV4-1 and TRBJ2-2, with D unclear. The CDR3 is made up of 15 amino acids. Between the trimmed V and J ends, which lost 2 bases and 2 bases, there was a span of 9 bases. Germline V gene data show CDR1 as MGHRA and CDR2 as YSYEKL. The DNA of the CDR3 is TGCGCCAGCAGCCAATGGGTTTCAAACACCGGGGAGCTGTTTTTT. Encoded protein: CASSQWVSNTGELFF.

This clonotype has a handful of counts. The chain couples TRBV4-1 to TRBJ2-7; TRBD1 might be the D (6 bases). The CDR3 length is 14 residues. Per the germline V gene, CDR1 is MGHRA and CDR2 is YSYEKL. Trimming removed 4 bases from V and 1 base from J, with 11 bases in between. The CDR3 region is CASSLTGQSYEQYF. In DNA form, the CDR3 reads TGCGCCAGCAGCCTCACCGGACAGTCCTACGAGCAGTACTTC.

This clonotype came up many times. V gene TRBV27 combines with J gene TRBJ2-3; D remains ambiguous. There are 16 residues in the CDR3. With 5 bases removed from V and 3 bases from J, the gap between germline ends came to 18 bases. Germline loops: CDR1 MNHEY, CDR2 SMNVEV (reference sequence). The CDR3 spells CASSLLAGRMTDTQYF. CDR3 coding DNA: TGTGCCAGCAGTCTCCTGGCCGGGCGGATGACAGATACGCAGTATTTT.

Only a few counts were recorded for this clonotype. The chain employs TRBV20-1 and TRBJ2-3, with 12 bases matching TRBD2. V was clipped by 6 bases and J by 5 bases; unmatched bases: 6. The CDR3 consists of 14 residues. Germline loops: CDR1 DFQATT, CDR2 SNEGSKA (reference sequence). This chain's CDR3 is CSAHPGLAGDTQYF. The CDR3 nucleotides are TGCAGTGCACATCCGGGACTAGCGGGAGATACGCAGTATTTT.

This chain joins TRBV4-1 and TRBJ1-5; D is unclear. This CDR3 is 15 amino acids long. Deletions cut 1 base from V and 1 base from J, with 8 bases between. CDR1 and CDR2 from the germline V gene are MGHRA and YSYEKL. In DNA, the CDR3 is TGCGCCAGCAGCCAAGGAAGCCAGAGCAATCAGCCCCAGCATTTT. Its protein is CASSQGSQSNQPQHF.

This clonotype was counted between two and nine times. V usage is TRBV7-2 and J usage is TRBJ2-2, with D possibly being TRBD1 (6 bases). V lost 2 bases and J lost 4, with 14 bases in between. Germline V gene data show CDR1 as SGHTA and CDR2 as FQGNSA. The CDR3 has 16 amino acids. CDR3 protein: CASSLFPTGSTGELFF. Here the CDR3 DNA reads TGTGCCAGCAGCTTATTCCCAACAGGGAGCACCGGGGAGCTGTTTTTT.

There are a few counts of this clonotype. J is TRBJ2-5 and V is TRBV6-5, with D unclear. The CDR3 has 14 residues. V lost 4 bases, J lost 0 bases, and 9 bases lay in between. Germline V CDR1 and CDR2: MNHEY, SVGAGI. CDR3 loop: CASSSPAYQETQYF. In DNA form, the CDR3 reads TGTGCCAGCAGTTCGCCGGCGTACCAAGAGACCCAGTACTTC.

This clonotype was counted at least ten times. V usage is TRBV11-2 and J usage is TRBJ1-6; D unresolved. With 1 base removed from V and 11 bases from J, the gap between germline ends came to 18 bases. Germline V CDR1 and CDR2: SGHAT, FQNNGV. The CDR3 is 16 amino acids. The chain's CDR3 is CASSLVSGPRHPPLHF. As DNA, the CDR3 is TGTGCCAGCAGCTTAGTCTCCGGGCCGCGTCACCCACCCCTCCACTTT. The full variable domain, with the rest looked up from reference TRBV11-2 and TRBJ1-6, is EAGVAQSPRYKIIEKRQSVAFWCNPISGHATLYWYQQILGQGPKLLIQFQNNGVVDDSQLPKDRFSAERLKGVDSTLKIQPAKLEDSAVYLCASSLVSGPRHPPLHFGNGTRLTVT.

The genes are TRBV15 and TRBJ2-2, with D possibly being TRBD1 (5 bases). The CDR3 has 15 residues. Germline CDR1 and CDR2: LNHNV and YYDKDF (reference sequence). V gave up 2 bases and J gave up 7 bases, with 14 bases separating them. CDR3 DNA sequence: TGTGCCACCAGCAGATTCGTAGGGGCGATCGGGGAGCTGTTTTTT. Its protein product is CATSRFVGAIGELFF.

This clonotype was counted only a few times. The J gene is TRBJ1-3, the V gene TRBV6-5; D is unclear. CDR1 MNHEY and CDR2 SVGAGI come from the germline V gene. The ends were cut back, 2 bases at V and 4 bases at J, with 6 bases in the middle. This CDR3 spans 13 amino acids. This CDR3 reads CASSYSRGNTIYF. In DNA, the CDR3 is TGTGCCAGCAGTTACAGTCGAGGAAACACCATATATTTT.

The V and J genes are TRBV24-1 and TRBJ2-1; TRBD2 matches at 10 bases. The J segment lost 7 bases and the V segment lost 4 bases, leaving 9 bases of the junction unmatched. Germline V gives CDR1 KGHDR, CDR2 SFDVKD. The CDR3 has 16 residues. Here the CDR3 DNA reads TGTGCCACCAGTGAAGGGTTGGCTAGCGGGAGAAATGAGCAGTTCTTC. It encodes CATSEGLASGRNEQFF.

This clonotype came up a few times. The chain links TRBV20-1 to TRBJ2-2, with D possibly TRBD1 on 6 matching bases. The length of the CDR3 is 14 residues. The V and J ends lost 4 bases and 0 bases respectively, with 9 bases between them. Germline lookup yields CDR1 DFQATT and CDR2 SNEGSKA (reference sequence). The chain's CDR3 is CSATGTSNTGELFF. CDR3 DNA sequence: TGCAGTGCTACCGGGACATCGAACACCGGGGAGCTGTTTTTT.

The rearrangement uses TRBV7-9 and TRBJ1-1; 8 positions agree with TRBD1. The V gene's germline CDR1 is SEHNR and CDR2 FQNEAQ (reference sequence). CDR3 length: 15 residues. V shed 4 bases and J 1 base; nucleotides not matched to a gene: 5. The CDR3 loop reads CASSSPGQGNTEAFF. CDR3 nucleotides: TGTGCCAGCAGCTCCCCCGGACAGGGGAACACTGAAGCTTTCTTT.

This clonotype was counted ten times or more. The gene calls are TRBV5-1 and TRBJ1-2; 7 nucleotides agree with TRBD1. Germline loops: CDR1 SGHRS, CDR2 YFSETQ. The J segment lost 3 bases and the V segment lost 2 bases, leaving 1 base of the junction unmatched. The CDR3 consists of 13 residues. The CDR3 here is CASSLGGHYGYTF. The CDR3, as DNA: TGCGCCAGCAGCTTAGGGGGCCACTATGGCTACACCTTC.